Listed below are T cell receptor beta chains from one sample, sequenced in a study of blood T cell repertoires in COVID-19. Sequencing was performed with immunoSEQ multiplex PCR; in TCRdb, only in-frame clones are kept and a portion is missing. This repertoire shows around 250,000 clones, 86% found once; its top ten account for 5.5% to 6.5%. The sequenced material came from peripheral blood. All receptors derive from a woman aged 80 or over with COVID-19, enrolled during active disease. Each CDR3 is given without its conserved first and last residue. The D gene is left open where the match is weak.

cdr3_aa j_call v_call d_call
ASSQDNPTGTQY TRBJ2-3 TRBV4-2 NA
ASSLVPGGARNEQF TRBJ2-1 TRBV5-1 TRBD2
ASSLGAMNTEAF TRBJ1-1 TRBV28 NA
ASSFRYEQY TRBJ2-7 TRBV28 NA
ASSSTWGRGNYGYT TRBJ1-2 TRBV28 NA
ASSFLYLGTNEKLF TRBJ1-4 TRBV6-6 NA
ASSMGRDTEAF TRBJ1-1 TRBV19 NA
ASKPRTDSTNYGYT TRBJ1-2 TRBV19 NA
ASSLSGGQPQH TRBJ1-5 TRBV10-2 NA
ASSSGGQYGYT TRBJ1-2 TRBV28 TRBD1
ASSPHSRGTRGNTEAF TRBJ1-1 TRBV3-1/TRBV3-2 TRBD1
ASSQDGAGANEKLF TRBJ1-4 TRBV4-1 NA
ASSLNPGGGGYT TRBJ1-2 TRBV5-1 NA
ASSSIGVFGRQPQH TRBJ1-5 TRBV28 NA
ASSLRTGSGNTIY TRBJ1-3 TRBV13 TRBD1
ARKGQMNTEAF TRBJ1-1 TRBV2 NA
ASSLVGGGASHEQF TRBJ2-1 TRBV5-6 TRBD2
ASSQGSQGFYEQY TRBJ2-7 TRBV3-1/TRBV3-2 NA
ASSSPGTGLLGPQH TRBJ1-5 TRBV7-2 TRBD1
AISPGQDTILYGYT TRBJ1-2 TRBV10-3 TRBD1
SASPAAANYGYT TRBJ1-2 TRBV20-1 NA
ASSPAGARGWDEQY TRBJ2-7 TRBV27 TRBD1
ASSFMTGETDTQY TRBJ2-3 TRBV11-2 NA
ASSPQQGTTGELF TRBJ2-2 TRBV3-1/TRBV3-2 TRBD1
ASSPYYRAGPPNTEAF TRBJ1-1 TRBV7-3 NA
ASSDPAGGRHTEAF TRBJ1-1 TRBV6-2/TRBV6-3 TRBD1
ASRNTGTGGKDTQY TRBJ2-3 TRBV7-9 TRBD1
ASIPGTYNYGYT TRBJ1-2 TRBV28 NA
ASSGGQPSGNTIY TRBJ1-3 TRBV5-1 NA
ASIFFGGLPNQPQH TRBJ1-5 TRBV6-4 NA
ASSLGTGTGGSPLH TRBJ1-6 TRBV27 TRBD1
ASKMRDGSYGYT TRBJ1-2 TRBV28 NA
ATSDFRTSQETQY TRBJ2-5 TRBV24-1 NA
ASRSGGGGHGETQY TRBJ2-5 TRBV27 TRBD2
ASSGRGVTGNTIY TRBJ1-3 TRBV6-2/TRBV6-3 NA
ASTEDRASNQPQH TRBJ1-5 TRBV2 TRBD1
ASSMQEDYGYT TRBJ1-2 TRBV2 NA
ASSSQLRNQPQH TRBJ1-5 TRBV7-2 NA
ASRRDRTSNQPQH TRBJ1-5 TRBV2 TRBD1
AWSLPRTHIGDTQY TRBJ2-3 TRBV30 NA
ASSSSTGPPNQPQH TRBJ1-5 TRBV7-2 NA
ASSPGTGSNYGYT TRBJ1-2 TRBV18 NA
ASSLGPTIRSGNTIY TRBJ1-3 TRBV7-8 NA
ASSETPGANTGELF TRBJ2-2 TRBV6-1 NA
ASSLVPGLNTGELF TRBJ2-2 TRBV5-1 NA
ASSSGLAGKSSYNEQF TRBJ2-1 TRBV6-2/TRBV6-3 TRBD2
ASSELRGGVSPLH TRBJ1-6 TRBV6-1 NA
ASSQANSQETQY TRBJ2-5 TRBV4-2 NA
ASSQDPRTSYNEQF TRBJ2-1 TRBV3-1/TRBV3-2 TRBD2
SVRQGLAEAF TRBJ1-1 TRBV29-1 TRBD1
ASSPLVGGVDYGYT TRBJ1-2 TRBV18 NA
ASSQGHRGQGSYNEQF TRBJ2-1 TRBV4-3 TRBD1